The 5 T cell receptor beta chains below all came from one sample that was sequenced in a study of T cells in Graves' hyperthyroidism and ophthalmopathy. RNA transcripts were the template for amplifying TCR beta CDR3 regions. First-round RT-PCR of the TCR CDR3 relied on the HTBI primer set. MiXCR, applied by TCRdb to the multiplex PCR reads, yields one record per CDR3 protein. The table records under 250,000 distinct CDR3 sequences, approximately 24% of them present only once. Sequenced: blood. These receptors all stem from a woman aged 40 to 50 with Graves' ophthalmopathy.

This clonotype was counted many times. The chain has TRBV20-1 and TRBJ2-7; 10 bases map to TRBD2. The V gene's germline CDR1 is DFQATT and CDR2 SNEGSKA (reference sequence). The CDR3 consists of 14 residues. Trimming removed 5 bases from V and 2 bases from J; junction bases left unmatched: 6. As DNA, the CDR3 is TGCAGTGCTGTAATTAGCGGGAGGACCTACGAGCAGTACTTC. Amino acids: CSAVISGRTYEQYF.

A remark on this clonotype: A much larger clone sits a single nucleotide away, making a read error possible. The chain recombines TRBV13 with TRBJ1-6; 8 bases line up with TRBD1. This CDR3 contains 16 residues. Germline values: CDR1 PRHDT, CDR2 FYEKMQ (reference sequence). The chain's CDR3 is CASSTGGSSYNSPLYF. Here the CDR3 DNA reads TGTGCCAGCAGCACAGGGGGGAGCTCCTATAATTCACCCCTCTACTTT. Full variable domain (missing parts from reference TRBV13 and TRBJ1-6): AAGVIQSPRHLIKEKRETATLKCYPIPRHDTVYWYQQGPGQDPQFLISFYEKMQSDKGSIPDRFSAQQFSDYHSELNMSSLELGDSALYFCASSTGGSSYNSPLYFGNGTRLTVT.

The sample holds many counts of this clonotype. The J gene is TRBJ1-1, the V gene TRBV7-9, with D perhaps matching TRBD1 (5 bases). From germline, CDR1 is SEHNR and CDR2 FQNEAQ (reference sequence). The CDR3 is 14 amino acids. The V end was cut by 0 bases, the J end by 6 bases, with 11 bases between. DNA of the CDR3: TGTGCCAGCAGCTTAGCGGGACGGTTGCCTGAAGCTTTCTTT. Its protein product is CASSLAGRLPEAFF.

This clonotype was counted between two and nine times. The chain is built from TRBV28 and TRBJ1-1, with D unresolved. The CDR3 is made up of 12 amino acids. In germline, CDR1 is MDHEN, CDR2 SYDVKM. Trimming cost V 9 bases and J 1 base, with 9 bases left between them. The CDR3 bases are TGTGCCAGTAGTACTAGGAACACTGAAGCTTTCTTT. Protein sequence: CASSTRNTEAFF.

This clonotype was seen just once. This chain uses TRBV12-3 or TRBV12-4 with TRBJ1-2; 9 nucleotides match TRBD1. The junction had 6 bases not matched to a gene; V was cut back by 6 bases and J by 1 base. The CDR3 length is 15 residues. CDR3 protein: CASRGGQGVNYGYTF. CDR3 sequence (DNA): TGTGCCAGCAGGGGGGGACAGGGAGTTAACTATGGCTACACCTTC.